Following are 12 T cell receptor beta chains from one sample sequenced in a study of T cell changes during pregnancy in multiple sclerosis. Clones were read by immunoSEQ multiplex PCR, and TCRdb kept only the in-frame ones, dropping some. Of 60,000 to 85,000 clones listed, roughly nine tenths are singletons. The material sequenced was peripheral blood, taken in the second trimester of pregnancy. The receptors here all came from a female donor in good health, enrolled as a control in a pregnancy study.

This clone was seen only once. CDR3 protein: CSVLLTEPSYNEQFF. The CDR3, as DNA: TGCAGCGTCCTTCTTACTGAACCCTCCTACAATGAGCAGTTCTTC. The chain uses TRBV29-1 and TRBJ2-1; D call uncertain. This CDR3 contains 15 residues. Trimming took off 6 bases at V and 0 bases at J, with 15 bases between the two ends. CDR1 is SQVTM and CDR2 is ANQGSEA in the germline V gene.

V usage is TRBV27 and J usage is TRBJ1-5, with D perhaps matching TRBD1 (6 bases). Trimming took 5 bases from V and 2 from J, leaving 16 bases between them. The CDR3 covers 16 residues. The germline V gene has CDR1 MNHEY and CDR2 SMNVEV (reference sequence). CDR3 sequence: CASSIGQRGGNQPQHF. Here the CDR3 DNA reads TGTGCCAGCAGTATCGGACAGCGAGGGGGCAATCAGCCCCAGCATTTT.

The J gene is TRBJ1-1, the V gene TRBV2, with D hard to call. V lost 8 bases and J lost 0, with 10 bases in between. Germline CDR1 SNHLY, CDR2 FYNNEI. The CDR3 runs to 13 residues. Here the CDR3 DNA reads TGTGCCAGCGCGGATCTCATGAACACTGAAGCTTTCTTT. The encoded protein is CASADLMNTEAFF. The complete variable domain, with remaining parts taken from reference TRBV2 and TRBJ1-1, reads EPEVTQTPSHQVTQMGQEVILRCVPISNHLYFYWYRQILGQKVEFLVSFYNNEISEKSEIFDDQFSVERPDGSNFTLKIRSTKLEDSAMYFCASADLMNTEAFFGQGTRLTVV.

This chain connects TRBV20-1 to TRBJ2-1; D unresolved. The CDR3 has 10 residues. Germline CDR1 DFQATT, CDR2 SNEGSKA (reference sequence). The CDR3 nucleotides are TGCAGCCCTCTACGCGATGAGCAGTTCTTC. Translating it yields CSPLRDEQFF.

The chain couples TRBV7-9 to TRBJ1-1; the D is unclear. The CDR3 contains 15 residues. Per the germline V gene, CDR1 is SEHNR and CDR2 is FQNEAQ (reference sequence). Trimming cost V 3 bases and J 0 bases, with 11 bases left between them. CDR3 protein: CASSFMGLLNTEAFF. The CDR3 region has the DNA TGTGCCAGCAGCTTCATGGGCCTGTTGAACACTGAAGCTTTCTTT. The full variable domain, its missing parts supplied by reference TRBV7-9 and TRBJ1-1, is DTGVSQNPRHKITKRGQNVTFRCDPISEHNRLYWYRQTLGQGPEFLTYFQNEAQLEKSRLLSDRFSAERPKGSFSTLEIQRTEQGDSAMYLCASSFMGLLNTEAFFGQGTRLTVV.

The chain joins TRBV5-4 to TRBJ1-1, with TRBD1 as a possible D gene (5 bases). This CDR3 is built from 14 residues. V lost 0 bases to trimming and J lost 5 bases, with 11 bases between them. The germline gives CDR1 SGHNT, CDR2 YYREEE (reference sequence). CDR3 in DNA: TGTGCCAGCAGCTTGGACACGGGGGGTACTGAAGCTTTCTTT. Its translation: CASSLDTGGTEAFF.

The chain uses TRBV6-6 and TRBJ2-1; possible D gene TRBD1, 5 bases. There are 13 residues in the CDR3. CDR1 MNHNY and CDR2 SVGAGI come from the germline V gene (reference sequence). V was clipped by 3 bases and J by 7 bases, with 10 bases between them. CDR3 in DNA: TGTGCCAGCAGTTATTTACAGGAGAATGAGCAGTTCTTC. Translation: CASSYLQENEQFF.

V and J are TRBV27 and TRBJ2-1, with D unclear. The V gene lost 2 bases and the J gene lost 6 bases, with 11 bases spanning the gap. The CDR3 contains 14 residues. Germline values: CDR1 MNHEY, CDR2 SMNVEV (reference sequence). The CDR3 DNA sequence: TGTGCCAGCAGTTTAGTAAACGCGGTCAATGAGCAGTTCTTC. Translated, it gives CASSLVNAVNEQFF.

V gene TRBV9 combines with J gene TRBJ2-7; the match to TRBD2 covers 7 bases. V lost 3 bases, J lost 5 bases, and 11 bases stayed unmatched. The CDR3 has 15 amino acids. Germline values: CDR1 SGDLS, CDR2 YYNGEE. The CDR3 region is CASSEAGKGSNEQYF. CDR3 bases: TGTGCCAGCAGCGAAGCGGGAAAGGGGTCGAACGAGCAGTACTTC.

CDR3 in DNA: TGTGCCAGCAGCCACTATAGGAGTTACGAGCAGTACTTC. This encodes CASSHYRSYEQYF. V and J are TRBV5-8 and TRBJ2-7; D unclear. V was trimmed by 4 bases and J by 4 bases, leaving 12 bases between them. The CDR3 contains 13 residues. Germline values: CDR1 SGHTS, CDR2 YDEGEE.

This sequence joins TRBV5-1 and TRBJ2-7; 7 bases agree with TRBD1. Trimming took 3 bases from V and 0 from J; bases not matched to a gene: 6. The CDR3 is made up of 15 amino acids. Germline V gene data show CDR1 as SGHRS and CDR2 as YFSETQ. CDR3 sequence: CASSSGQAISYEQYF. Here the CDR3 DNA reads TGCGCCAGCAGCTCCGGACAGGCGATCTCCTACGAGCAGTACTTC.

The chain recombines TRBV6-7 with TRBJ2-5, with 10 bases lining up with TRBD1. TRBV6-7 carries the ORF label, with uncertain function. V was clipped by 6 bases and J by 1 base; unmatched bases: 2. This CDR3 comprises 14 residues. DNA for the CDR3: TGTGCCAGCAGGGACAGGGGGACCCAAGAGACCCAGTACTTC. Residues: CASRDRGTQETQYF.